This is a list of T cell receptor beta chains from one sample in a study of shared clonotypes between healthy human individuals. Some clones are missing from TCRdb's copy, which holds only in-frame ones; the method was immunoSEQ multiplex PCR. The sample has around 2.5 million clones, under 95% seen once. The sample taken for sequencing was naive CD4+ T cells from PBMCs. Receptors originate from a man between 18 and 35 years old in good health. Some clones in this sample may be carry-over from other donors' samples. CDR3s include the opening cysteine and the closing phenylalanine or tryptophan. A D gene is named only where the DNA matches it firmly. Clone size is stated in some rows and not others, as once, few, many or a class when expanded.

>15|TRBJ2-1|-|-|TRBV5-6
TGTGCCAGCAGCAAAACGGGACACTCTTACAATGAGCAGTTCTTC
CASSKTGHSYNEQFF
>18|TRBJ1-3|-|TRBD1|TRBV4-1
TGCGCCAGCAGCCAGATTCCCGGGACAGGGGCCTCTGGAAACACCATATATTTT
CASSQIPGTGASGNTIYF
>11|TRBJ1-5|-|-|TRBV2
TGTGCCAGCAGGGTAGACAGGCCCCAGCATTTT
CASRVDRPQHF
>13|TRBJ2-5|-|-|TRBV19
TGTGCCAGTAGTGGAGGGTTGTCGGAGACCCAGTACTTC
CASSGGLSETQYF
>17|TRBJ1-2|-|TRBD1|TRBV29-1
TGCAGCGTCCCTTCCCGGGACAGAGGTCCTATGGTCTATGGCTACACCTTC
CSVPSRDRGPMVYGYTF
>18|TRBJ2-6|-|TRBD1|TRBV19
TGTGCCAGTAGAACAATTCCGGGACAGAGGTCTGGGGCCAACGTCCTGACTTTC
CASRTIPGQRSGANVLTF
>15|TRBJ2-7|-|-|TRBV5-1
TGCGCCAGCAGCCCCCAGGGCGGGGCCGGCTACGAGCAGTACTTC
CASSPQGGAGYEQYF
>13|TRBJ1-2|-|-|TRBV28
TGTGCCAGCAGTTTGTCAGGGGACTATGGCTACACCTTC
CASSLSGDYGYTF
>15|TRBJ2-7|-|TRBD1|TRBV5-1
TGCGCCAGCAGCTTAGGAGGGACAGGGGCTATCGAGCAGTACTTC
CASSLGGTGAIEQYF
>13|TRBJ1-5|-|-|TRBV6-5
TGTGCCAGCCAGACAGATAGCAATCAGCCCCAGCATTTT
CASQTDSNQPQHF
>14|TRBJ1-2|-|-|TRBV7-9
TGTGCCAGCAGCTTAACTTCGATTAACTATGGCTACACCTTC
CASSLTSINYGYTF
>13|TRBJ1-1|-|-|TRBV29-1
TGCAGCGTTGAAGTCTCAGTGAACACTGAAGCTTTCTTT
CSVEVSVNTEAFF
>15|TRBJ2-7|-|TRBD2|TRBV7-9
TGTGCCAGCAGCTTAGGGACTAGCGGTATCTACGAGCAGTACTTC
CASSLGTSGIYEQYF
>17|TRBJ2-1|-|-|TRBV9
TGTGCCAGCAGCAAATACGCCGACCCGTGGTCTTACAATGAGCAGTTCTTC
CASSKYADPWSYNEQFF
>11|TRBJ2-3|-|-|TRBV20-1
TGCAGTGCCCCGAGCACAGATACGCAGTATTTT
CSAPSTDTQYF
>16|TRBJ2-7|-|TRBD1|TRBV18
TGTGCCAGCTCACCGGCACAGGGGGAAAGGCTCTACGAGCAGTACTTC
CASSPAQGERLYEQYF
>16|TRBJ1-1|-|TRBD1|TRBV4-2
TGTGCCAGCAGGGACCGGGACAGGGATCCTACTTATGAAGCTTTCTTT
CASRDRDRDPTYEAFF
>15|TRBJ2-2|-|-|TRBV6-5
TGTGCCAGCAGGGGAGGGGGGCGAAGCACCGGGGAGCTGTTTTTT
CASRGGGRSTGELFF
>11|TRBJ1-1|-|-|TRBV5-4
TGTGCCAGCAGCTCGGTGGCCGAAGCTTTCTTT
CASSSVAEAFF
>16|TRBJ2-1|-|-|TRBV18
TGTGCCAGCTCACCACCAGCGGTAGGTATGCACAATGAGCAGTTCTTC
CASSPPAVGMHNEQFF
>13|TRBJ2-7|-|-|TRBV5-4
TGTGCCAGCAGCACTGGCATCGCCTACGAGCAGTACTTC
CASSTGIAYEQYF
>15|TRBJ1-1|-|-|TRBV25-1
TGTGCCAGCAGTTCTAAACCGGGGCGGGGGACTGAAGCTTTCTTT
CASSSKPGRGTEAFF
>14|TRBJ2-1|once|-|TRBV11-2
TGTGCCAGCGCGGGTGCAAGCTCCTACAATGAGCAGTTCTTC
CASAGASSYNEQFF
>15|TRBJ1-5|-|TRBD1|TRBV6-5
TGTGCCGGCAGTTACCTGGGACAGTCCAATCAGCCCCAGCATTTT
CAGSYLGQSNQPQHF
>15|TRBJ1-4|-|TRBD1|TRBV5-4
TGTGCCAGCAGCTTTGGGACAGATGCGAATGAAAAACTGTTTTTT
CASSFGTDANEKLFF
>13|TRBJ1-5|-|-|TRBV28
TGTGCCAGCAGTTTAAATTTCGGTCAGCCCCAGCATTTT
CASSLNFGQPQHF
>15|TRBJ2-7|once|-|TRBV5-1
TGCGCCAGCACCCCAGGGATGGGCAAATTCTACGAGCAGTACTTC
CASTPGMGKFYEQYF
>15|TRBJ2-1|-|TRBD2|TRBV4-1
TGCGCCAGCAGCCAAGCACTAGCGGGAGATAATGAGCAGTTCTTC
CASSQALAGDNEQFF
>14|TRBJ1-1|few|-|TRBV27
TGTGCCAGCAGCCGGGAGTGGGGCGGAACTGAAGCTTTCTTT
CASSREWGGTEAFF
>16|TRBJ2-5|-|TRBD2|TRBV9
TGTGCCAGCAGCGTAGGGAGTAGCGGGAGCCAAGAGACCCAGTACTTC
CASSVGSSGSQETQYF
>15|TRBJ1-4|once|-|TRBV28
TGTGCCAGCAGTTCCGACAGGAGACGTAATGAAAAACTGTTTTTT
CASSSDRRRNEKLFF
>15|TRBJ2-7|-|-|TRBV7-2
TGTGCCAGCAGCTTAAGTCTTGGTGGGGCCTACGAGCAGTACTTC
CASSLSLGGAYEQYF
>12|TRBJ2-3|-|-|TRBV10-3
TGTGCCATCAGTGCATTTAGGGATACGCAGTATTTT
CAISAFRDTQYF